This TCR beta chain is drawn from a study of T cells after yellow fever vaccination (dated by TCRdb to about 2019). Concerning the study at large: The SMART-Seq v4 Ultra Low Input RNA kit was used to prepare libraries from fractions with low cell numbers. Blood samples were taken at several timepoints before and after primary and secondary immunization, and bulk PBMC replicates and cell subsets were isolated. To follow T-cell clones before and after primary and booster YFV17D yellow fever vaccination, bulk TCR alpha and beta repertoires were sequenced over time. The cohort comprised two healthy male donors, one aged 18 to 30 and one aged 30 to 40 years.

Sequencer: Illumina NovaSeq 6000. TCR cDNA was synthesized by 5'RACE template switching, through which a universal primer site and unique molecular identifiers were introduced. cDNA synthesis was primed from both the TCR alpha and TCR beta constant segments. Libraries were amplified in two PCR steps, with sample barcodes and sequencing adapters added in the second step. Sequencing of libraries was performed on Illumina HiSeq 2500 (2x100 bp) or NovaSeq (2x150 bp). The paper's processing steps were these. Reads were demultiplexed and collapsed into UMI consensus sequences with MIGEC, and V(D)J alignment was performed with MiXCR. Vaccine-responding clonotypes were identified with edgeR using replicate PBMC samples, with FDR below 0.01 and a log2 fold change above 5 up to day 15 being required. CD4 or CD8 identity was assigned to each bulk clonotype according to whether the clonotype was present at higher abundance in the sequenced CD4 repertoire or the sequenced CD8 repertoire. TCRdb trimmed public reads at Q25 via fastp, called clones via MiXCR and kept in-frame beta chains. Identical CDR3 protein sequences are pooled into one entry, listed with their most common genes and DNA. For this entry, the V and J calls and clone size follow TCRdb and not the study's own pipeline. The sample table shows hundreds of thousands of distinct CDR3 sequences, and roughly a sixth are seen once. The top ten clones comprise about 18% of the sample.

The treatment or condition tag for this specimen amounts to: live attenuated yellow fever vaccine strain. At each blood-draw timepoint, two biological replicates of bulk PBMCs were collected. PBMCs were isolated from peripheral blood using a standard Ficoll-Paque protocol. TriZol was used to extract RNA from bulk PBMCs, from CD4 and CD8 fractions, and from dextramer-positive and dextramer-negative fractions. In its sample, this clonotype was seen many times. Its antigen is not yet known. Base-call qualities are not available, and no considerably larger clone is one nucleotide away. V lost 3 bases and J lost 8 bases; the stretch between them is 9 bases long. CDR1 SGHRS and CDR2 YFSETQ are derived from the germline V gene. There are 13 amino acids in the CDR3, from cysteine to phenylalanine inclusive. Just the 39-base CDR3 DNA is kept, in frame starting at base 1. Results and caveats for the whole study, not just this receptor: A small fraction of clonotypes appeared in both the CD4 and CD8 compartments, likely as a result of convergent recombination. The secondary T-cell response was found to be weaker but faster than the primary response, with a peak reached on day 5 rather than on day 15. The study included only two donors, which limits how far the findings can be generalized. After the booster, most clones that had expanded after primary vaccination were detected again (about 97% of CD4 and around 88% of CD8), suggesting broad maintenance of memory. Because abundant contaminating clonotypes from the bulk population could be contained in FACS-sorted repertoires, computational filtering was required.

This chain is built from TRBV5-1 and TRBJ1-6; a weak D assignment points to TRBD1 (5 bases agree). Sequences were derived from PBMCs, sampled before the yellow fever booster vaccination. The clonotype comes from a man aged 18 to 35 who received the YFV17D yellow fever vaccine. The CDR3: CASSYDSYSPLHF. The bases read TGCGCCAGCAGCTACGACAGTTATTCACCCCTCCACTTT.